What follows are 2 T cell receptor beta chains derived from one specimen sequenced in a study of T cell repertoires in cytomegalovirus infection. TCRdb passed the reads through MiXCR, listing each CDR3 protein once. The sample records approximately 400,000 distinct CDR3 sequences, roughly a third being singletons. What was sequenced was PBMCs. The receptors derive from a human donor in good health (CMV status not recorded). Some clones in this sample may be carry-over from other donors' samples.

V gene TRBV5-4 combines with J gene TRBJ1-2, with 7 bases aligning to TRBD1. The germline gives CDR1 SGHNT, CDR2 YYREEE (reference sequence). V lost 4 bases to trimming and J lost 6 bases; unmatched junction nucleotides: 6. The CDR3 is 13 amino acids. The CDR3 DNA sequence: TGTGCCAGCAGCGATGACAGGGCTCATGGCTACACCTTC. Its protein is CASSDDRAHGYTF.

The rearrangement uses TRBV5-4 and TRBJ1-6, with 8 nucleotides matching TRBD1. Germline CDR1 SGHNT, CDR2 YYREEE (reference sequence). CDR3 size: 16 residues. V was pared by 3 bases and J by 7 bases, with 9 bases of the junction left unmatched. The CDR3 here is CASSSGQGAGNSPLHF. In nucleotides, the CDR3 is TGTGCCAGCAGCTCAGGACAGGGCGCCGGGAATTCACCCCTCCACTTT.